This passage covers 5 T cell receptor beta chains from one sample sequenced in a study of vaccination and CD4 T cells after COVID-19 (dated 2022 in TCRdb). Preparation of the library involved PCR. The instrument given in TCRdb is Illumina iSeq 100. At the Johns Hopkins FTIC core, DNA from the cultured CD4+ T cells underwent TCR sequencing with the Oncomine TCR Beta short-read assay. Using fastp at Q25 and MiXCR, TCRdb reprocessed the public reads and kept productive beta chains. CDR3 protein duplicates are merged, each entry listing the most common genes and DNA. The sample includes more than 9,000 distinct CDR3 sequences, with 76% observed a single time. The biggest ten clones account for approximately 11% of the sample. The antigens for these receptors are not known. The treatment or condition tag for this specimen amounts to: roughly 10-day PBMC culture with coronavirus spike peptide pools or control peptides (ViraFEST assay).

The sequencing sample was made of CD4+ T cells from blood, cultured in vitro. Receptors were obtained from a human donor who had recovered from COVID-19.

The chain has TRBV2 and TRBJ1-1, with no clear D. This CDR3 is built from 13 residues. Germline V CDR1 and CDR2: SNHLY, FYNNEI. The V end lost 1 base, the J end lost 1 base, and 4 bases lay between the germline ends. As DNA, the CDR3 is TGTGCCAGCAGTGAAGAATCGAACACTGAAGCTTTCTTT. Residues: CASSEESNTEAFF.

The rearrangement links TRBV20-1 to TRBJ1-2; D may be TRBD1 (6 bases). This CDR3 contains 13 residues. V was trimmed by 4 bases and J by 5 bases, leaving 14 bases between them. Germline V gives CDR1 DFQATT, CDR2 SNEGSKA (reference sequence). The CDR3 spells CSATAGARYGYTF. The CDR3 DNA reads as TGCAGTGCTACTGCAGGGGCCCGGTATGGCTACACCTTC.

This rearrangement joins TRBV20-1 to TRBJ2-2; 12 positions agree with TRBD2. With 0 bases clipped from V and 1 base from J, the junction kept 6 bases outside the gene matches. This CDR3 is 18 amino acids long. Germline lookup yields CDR1 DFQATT and CDR2 SNEGSKA (reference sequence). The CDR3: CSARDFQTSGGNTGELFF. The DNA for the CDR3 is TGCAGTGCTAGAGATTTTCAGACTAGCGGGGGGAACACCGGGGAGCTGTTTTTT.

This chain uses TRBV3-1 with TRBJ1-5, with D unclear. Between the trimmed V and J ends, which lost 4 bases and 7 bases, there was a span of 17 bases. Per germline, CDR1 LGHDT and CDR2 YNNKEL (reference sequence). There are 15 residues in the CDR3. In DNA form, the CDR3 reads TGTGCCAGCAGCCTTTCAACGTTGGGCGAGCAGCCCCAGCATTTT. It is translated as CASSLSTLGEQPQHF.

The V and J genes are TRBV7-8 and TRBJ2-2; D not certain. The CDR3 length is 15 residues. Germline V lookup: CDR1 SGHVS, CDR2 FQNEAQ. Trimming pared 3 bases from V and 4 bases from J, leaving 12 bases between. CDR3 bases: TGTGCCAGCAGCTTTGTATTACGAGGCACCGGGGAGCTGTTTTTT. It yields the protein CASSFVLRGTGELFF. The whole variable domain, filled in from reference TRBV7-8 and TRBJ2-2, reads GAGVSQSPRYKVAKRGQDVALRCDPISGHVSLFWYQQALGQGPEFLTYFQNEAQLDKSGLPSDRFFAERPEGSVSTLKIQRTQQEDSAVYLCASSFVLRGTGELFFGEGSRLTVL.